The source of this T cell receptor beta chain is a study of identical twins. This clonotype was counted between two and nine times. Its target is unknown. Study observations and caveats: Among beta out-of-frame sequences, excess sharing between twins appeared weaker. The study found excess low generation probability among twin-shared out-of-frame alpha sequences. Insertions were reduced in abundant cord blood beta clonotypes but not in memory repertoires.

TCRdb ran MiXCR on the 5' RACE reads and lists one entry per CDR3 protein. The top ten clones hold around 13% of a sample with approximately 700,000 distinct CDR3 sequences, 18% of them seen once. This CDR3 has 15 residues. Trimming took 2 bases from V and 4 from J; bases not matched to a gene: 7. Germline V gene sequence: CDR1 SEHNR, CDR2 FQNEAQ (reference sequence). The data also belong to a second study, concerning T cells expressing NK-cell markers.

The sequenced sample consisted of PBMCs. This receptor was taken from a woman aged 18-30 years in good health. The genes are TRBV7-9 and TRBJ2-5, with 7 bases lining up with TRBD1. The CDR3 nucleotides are TGTGCCAGCAGCTTACAGCAGGGGGAAGGAGAGACCCAGTACTTC. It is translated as CASSLQQGEGETQYF.